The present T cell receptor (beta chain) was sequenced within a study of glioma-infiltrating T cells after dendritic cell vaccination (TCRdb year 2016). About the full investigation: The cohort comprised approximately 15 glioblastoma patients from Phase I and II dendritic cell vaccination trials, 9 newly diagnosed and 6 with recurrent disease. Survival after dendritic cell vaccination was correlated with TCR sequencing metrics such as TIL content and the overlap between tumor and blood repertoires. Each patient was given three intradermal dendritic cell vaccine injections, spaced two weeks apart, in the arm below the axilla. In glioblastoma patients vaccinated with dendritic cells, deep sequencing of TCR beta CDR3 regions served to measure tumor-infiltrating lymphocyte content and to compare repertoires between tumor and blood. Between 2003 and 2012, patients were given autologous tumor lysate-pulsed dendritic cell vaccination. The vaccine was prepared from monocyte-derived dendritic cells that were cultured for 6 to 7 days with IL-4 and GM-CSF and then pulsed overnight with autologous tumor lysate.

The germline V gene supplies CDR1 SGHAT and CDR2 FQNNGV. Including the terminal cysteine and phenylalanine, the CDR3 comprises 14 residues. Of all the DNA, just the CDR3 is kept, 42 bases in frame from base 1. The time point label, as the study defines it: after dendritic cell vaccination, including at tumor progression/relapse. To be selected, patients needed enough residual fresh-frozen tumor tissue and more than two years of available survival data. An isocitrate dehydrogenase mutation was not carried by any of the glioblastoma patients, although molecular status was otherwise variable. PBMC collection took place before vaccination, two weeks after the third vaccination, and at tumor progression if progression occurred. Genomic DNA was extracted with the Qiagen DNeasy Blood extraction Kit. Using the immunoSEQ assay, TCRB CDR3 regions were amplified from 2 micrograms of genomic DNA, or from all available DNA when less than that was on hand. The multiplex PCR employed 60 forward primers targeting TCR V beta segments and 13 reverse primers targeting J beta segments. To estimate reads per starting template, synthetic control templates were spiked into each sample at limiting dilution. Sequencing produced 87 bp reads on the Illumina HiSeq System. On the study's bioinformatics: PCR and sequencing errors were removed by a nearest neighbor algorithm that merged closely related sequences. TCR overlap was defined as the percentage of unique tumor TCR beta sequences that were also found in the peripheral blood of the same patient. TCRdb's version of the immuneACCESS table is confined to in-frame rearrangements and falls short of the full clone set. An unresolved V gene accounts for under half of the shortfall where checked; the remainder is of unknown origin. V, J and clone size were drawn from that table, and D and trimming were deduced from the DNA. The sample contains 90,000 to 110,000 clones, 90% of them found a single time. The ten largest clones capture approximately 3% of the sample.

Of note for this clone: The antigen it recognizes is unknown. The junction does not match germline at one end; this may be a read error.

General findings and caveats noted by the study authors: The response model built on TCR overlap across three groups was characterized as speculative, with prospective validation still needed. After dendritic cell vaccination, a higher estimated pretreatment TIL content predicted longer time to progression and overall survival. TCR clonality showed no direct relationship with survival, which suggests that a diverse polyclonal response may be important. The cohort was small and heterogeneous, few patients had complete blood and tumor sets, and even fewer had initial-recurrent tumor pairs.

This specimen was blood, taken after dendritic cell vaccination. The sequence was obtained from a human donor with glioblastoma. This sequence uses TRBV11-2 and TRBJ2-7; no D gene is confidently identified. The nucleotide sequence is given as TGTGCCAGCAGCATAGATTTGGGCAGCTACGAGCAGTACTTC. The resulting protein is CASSIDLGSYEQYF.